This TCR beta chain was identified in a study of cytomegalovirus exposure and HLA in healthy donors. This clone was observed a few times. The target antigen is unknown. The primer mix had 60 Vbeta and 13 Jbeta primers. Clones were sequenced by immunoSEQ multiplex PCR, and TCRdb holds only the in-frame ones, with some missing. This sample has 120,000 or so clones; roughly 80% occur once, and the top ten carry 3.6%. Whole-study results and caveats: Previous analysis showed most TCR beta V segments were productive about 87% or about 30% of the time. The classifier reportedly diagnosed cytomegalovirus status with high sensitivity and specificity. Later on, a genetic analysis was performed. It linked a missense variant in DCLRE1C with V- and J-gene trimming of TCR beta.

The sequenced sample was PBMCs. This clonotype originated in a middle-aged woman in good health and CMV-seropositive.

CDR3 loop: CATSREREVAEQYF. DNA for the CDR3: TGTGCCACCAGCAGAGAGCGGGAGGTCGCCGAGCAGTACTTC. V is TRBV15 and J is TRBJ2-7; 8 bases map to TRBD2. Germline trimming cut 0 bases from V and 6 bases from J; bases unmatched to any gene: 4. The V gene's germline CDR1 is LNHNV and CDR2 YYDKDF (reference sequence). The CDR3 totals 14 residues. Together with reference TRBV15 and TRBJ2-7, the CDR3 gives the full variable domain: DAMVIQNPRYQVTQFGKPVTLSCSQTLNHNVMYWYQQKSSQAPKLLFHYYDKDFNNEADTPDNFQSRRPNTSFCFLDIRSPGLGDTAMYLCATSREREVAEQYFGPGTRLTVT.